This passage covers 30 T cell receptor beta chains from one sample sequenced in a study of shared clonotypes between healthy human individuals. Assay: immunoSEQ multiplex PCR; the TCRdb copy retains only in-frame clones and omits some. The data show fewer than 3 million clones, with around 92% seen just once and approximately 0.41% held by the top ten. The specimen was naive CD4+ T cells from PBMCs. Indicated subset: CD45RA+ positively selected. The receptors come from a man aged 18 to 35 in good health. Some clones in this sample may be carry-over from other donors' samples.

The rearrangement joins TRBV6-1 to TRBJ2-7, with 8 bases matching TRBD1. The V segment lost 0 bases and the J segment 3 bases; nucleotides outside the gene matches: 4. The germline V gene encodes CDR1 MNHNS and CDR2 SASEGT. CDR3 length: 15 amino acids. The CDR3 DNA follows: TGTGCCAGCAGTGAAGCTCCAGGGGGCATCTACGAGCAGTACTTC. Residues: CASSEAPGGIYEQYF.

Notes on this clone: The same CDR3 arises from other DNA sequences in this sample as well. The chain is built from TRBV18 and TRBJ1-1; D ambiguous. The germline gives CDR1 KGHSH, CDR2 LQKENI. CDR3 length equals 13 residues. V was cut by 0 bases and J by 5 bases, with 7 bases left in between. CDR3 residues: CASSPPTRTEAFF. The CDR3 DNA sequence: TGTGCCAGCTCACCACCCACACGGACTGAAGCTTTCTTT.

The rearrangement links TRBV5-6 to TRBJ1-3, with no clear D. Germline CDR1 and CDR2: SGHDT and YYEEEE. V gave up 1 base and J gave up 0 bases, with 11 bases separating them. The CDR3 totals 16 residues. The CDR3 DNA follows: TGTGCCAGCAGCTTGTGGATGGATTACTCTGGAAACACCATATATTTT. This translates into CASSLWMDYSGNTIYF.

There are a few counts of this clone. The same CDR3 arises from other DNA sequences in this sample as well. The V call is TRBV6-4, the J call TRBJ1-1, with D unresolved. The CDR3 sequence is 13 residues long. CDR1 is MRHNA, CDR2 SNTAGT, per germline. Trimming took 4 bases from V and 2 from J, leaving 8 bases between them. Here the CDR3 DNA reads TGTGCCAGCAGTGTTCAGTTAAACACTGAAGCTTTCTTT. Its translation: CASSVQLNTEAFF.

The CDR3 region has the DNA TGTGCCAGCAGGACCCCTGGGACAGAGAACACCGGGGAGCTGTTTTTT. It is translated as CASRTPGTENTGELFF. The chain recombines TRBV2 with TRBJ2-2; the match to TRBD1 covers 7 bases. The CDR3 is made up of 16 amino acids. Germline assignment: CDR1 SNHLY and CDR2 FYNNEI. Losses at the gene ends were 6 bases for V and 1 base for J; bases not matched to a gene: 8.

V and J are TRBV25-1 and TRBJ1-4; 7 bases agree with TRBD1. V gave up 0 bases and J gave up 0 bases; unmatched junction bases: 1. The germline V gene encodes CDR1 MGHDK and CDR2 SYGVNS. The CDR3 is 16 amino acids. The CDR3 is CASSEYTGATNEKLFF. The DNA for the CDR3 is TGTGCCAGCAGTGAATATACAGGGGCAACTAATGAAAAACTGTTTTTT.

The rearrangement uses TRBV6-1 and TRBJ1-5, with D uncertain. The germline V gene has CDR1 MNHNS and CDR2 SASEGT. The ends were cut back, 3 bases at V and 6 bases at J, with 9 bases in the middle. The CDR3 is 13 residues long. As DNA, the CDR3 is TGTGCCAGCAGTGAGGGTGGCCCTCAGCCCCAGCATTTT. Protein sequence: CASSEGGPQPQHF.

The genes are TRBV30 and TRBJ2-6; weak D call: TRBD1 (5 bases). This CDR3 comprises 13 residues. With 7 bases removed from V and 2 bases from J, the gap between germline ends came to 9 bases. Per the germline V gene, CDR1 is GTSNPN and CDR2 is SVGIG (reference sequence). The CDR3 DNA sequence: TGTGCCTACAGACAGACTGGGGCCAACGTCCTGACTTTC. Amino acids: CAYRQTGANVLTF.

The chain has TRBV29-1 and TRBJ2-5; D tentatively reads TRBD1 or TRBD2 (6 bases each). The better agreement between TRBJ2-7 and the DNA end casts doubt on the J call. Germline V CDR1 and CDR2: SQVTM, ANQGSEA. The CDR3 covers 11 residues. The CDR3 DNA reads TGCAGCGTTGGTAGGGGGGACGAGCAGTACTTC. Translated: CSVGRGDEQYF.

Turning to this clone: This specimen includes other DNA sequences encoding the same CDR3. The V and J genes are TRBV27 and TRBJ1-5; D gene uncertain. V dropped 5 bases and J dropped 0 bases, with 8 bases sitting between them. CDR3 length: 14 amino acids. Germline V gene lookup returns CDR1 MNHEY and CDR2 SMNVEV (reference sequence). The CDR3 DNA follows: TGTGCCAGCAGTCCGCCCGGTAGCAATCAGCCCCAGCATTTT. Protein product: CASSPPGSNQPQHF.

The gene calls are TRBV4-2 and TRBJ2-1; a possible D gene is TRBD2 (5 bases). The V gene's germline CDR1 is LGHNA and CDR2 YNFKEQ. The CDR3 totals 12 residues. V shed 1 base and J shed 7 bases, with 5 bases lying between them. The CDR3 DNA follows: TGTGCCAGCAGCCAAGGCGGGAATGAGCAGTTCTTC. The encoded protein is CASSQGGNEQFF.

The chain is built from TRBV27 and TRBJ2-6; unclear D gene. The V end was cut by 2 bases, the J end by 4 bases, with 9 bases between. CDR1 is MNHEY and CDR2 is SMNVEV in the germline V gene (reference sequence). The CDR3 length is 15 residues. CDR3 sequence reads: CASSLVPIGANVLTF. As DNA, the CDR3 is TGTGCCAGCAGTTTAGTCCCTATCGGGGCCAACGTCCTGACTTTC.

The chain has TRBV7-9 and TRBJ1-5; D call uncertain. Per the germline V gene, CDR1 is SEHNR and CDR2 is FQNEAQ (reference sequence). V was shortened by 5 bases and J by 2 bases, with 19 bases between the two germline ends. This CDR3 contains 17 residues. In DNA, the CDR3 is TGTGCCAGCAGCCGAGCTGAATGGGTAGGCGGCAATCAGCCCCAGCATTTT. Translation gives CASSRAEWVGGNQPQHF.

A single count supports this clone. The chain is built from TRBV9 and TRBJ2-5; possible D gene TRBD1, 6 bases. The J call may be in error: the DNA end matches TRBJ2-7 better. The length of the CDR3 is 15 residues. Germline V gives CDR1 SGDLS, CDR2 YYNGEE. The CDR3 bases are TGTGCCAGCAGCGTAAGCCCCGGCAGGGGCGGCGAGCAGTACTTC. The encoded protein is CASSVSPGRGGEQYF.

The chain couples TRBV7-7 to TRBJ2-5, with D possibly matching TRBD1 (6 bases). From germline, CDR1 is SSHAT and CDR2 FNYEAQ (reference sequence). CDR3 length: 14 amino acids. V was clipped by 1 base and J by 2 bases, with 8 bases between them. The CDR3 nucleotides are TGTGCCAGCAGCTTAGTCGGACAGCAAGAGACCCAGTACTTC. It yields the protein CASSLVGQQETQYF.

CDR3 sequence: CASSVMGTVNTEAFF. DNA of the CDR3: TGTGCCAGCAGCGTTATGGGGACGGTGAACACTGAAGCTTTCTTT. The gene calls are TRBV7-9 and TRBJ1-1; a weak D match, TRBD1 (5 bases). Trimming stripped 5 bases from V and 0 bases from J, with 13 bases between. Per germline, CDR1 SEHNR and CDR2 FQNEAQ (reference sequence). The CDR3 extends over 15 amino acids. The full variable domain, completed using reference TRBV7-9 and TRBJ1-1, is DTGVSQNPRHKITKRGQNVTFRCDPISEHNRLYWYRQTLGQGPEFLTYFQNEAQLEKSRLLSDRFSAERPKGSFSTLEIQRTEQGDSAMYLCASSVMGTVNTEAFFGQGTRLTVV.

In regard to this clone: The same CDR3 can be traced to other DNA sequences in this sample. The chain carries TRBV7-6 and TRBJ2-3; D is ambiguous. The V and J ends lost 1 base and 6 bases respectively, with 5 bases between them. Per germline, CDR1 SGHVS and CDR2 FNYEAQ. CDR3 length: 12 amino acids. The CDR3 here is CASSLEADTQYF. The CDR3 bases are TGTGCCAGCAGCTTAGAAGCGGATACGCAGTATTTT.

J is TRBJ2-1 and V is TRBV19, with 7 nucleotides matching TRBD2. This CDR3 is 12 amino acids long. The J segment lost 10 bases and the V segment lost 5 bases, leaving 5 bases of the junction unmatched. CDR1 LNHDA and CDR2 SQIVND come from the germline V gene (reference sequence). The CDR3 spells CASSPPGGEQFF. CDR3 coding DNA: TGTGCCAGTAGTCCCCCGGGGGGAGAGCAGTTCTTC.

This chain uses TRBV5-1 with TRBJ2-1; 10 nucleotides agree with TRBD2. Germline-derived CDR1 and CDR2 are SGHRS and YFSETQ. Trimming cost V 7 bases and J 5 bases; bases outside gene matches: 6. The CDR3 is 14 residues long. DNA for the CDR3: TGCGCCAGCCACCTAGCGGGGGCGAACAATGAGCAGTTCTTC. Its translation: CASHLAGANNEQFF.

The chain employs TRBV4-1 and TRBJ2-6; D gene uncertain. CDR1 and CDR2 from the germline V gene are MGHRA and YSYEKL. Trimming removed 0 bases at V and 0 bases at J, with 9 bases between. This CDR3 contains 17 residues. CDR3 sequence (DNA): TGCGCCAGCAGCCAAGACGTCTACTACTCTGGGGCCAACGTCCTGACTTTC. It is translated as CASSQDVYYSGANVLTF.

As regards this clone: The identical CDR3 is also encoded by other nucleotide sequences in the sample. The chain joins TRBV6-5 to TRBJ2-7; D is ambiguous. The CDR3 has 11 residues. Germline CDR1 and CDR2: MNHEY and SVGAGI. Trimming took 6 bases from V and 2 from J, leaving 5 bases between them. CDR3: CASSEPYEQYF. The CDR3 DNA is TGTGCCAGCAGCGAACCCTACGAGCAGTACTTC.

This rearrangement joins TRBV7-2 to TRBJ2-1; 7 nucleotides line up with TRBD2. The germline V gene has CDR1 SGHTA and CDR2 FQGNSA. This CDR3 is built from 16 residues. The V segment lost 2 bases and the J segment 8 bases; nucleotides outside the gene matches: 12. The DNA of the CDR3 is TGTGCCAGCAGCTTAAGGGATGCGGGAGTCTCCCATGAGCAGTTCTTC. Translating it yields CASSLRDAGVSHEQFF.

This chain joins TRBV4-2 and TRBJ2-3; 12 positions agree with TRBD2. Germline loops: CDR1 LGHNA, CDR2 YNFKEQ. The junction had 2 bases not matched to a gene; V was cut back by 3 bases and J by 7 bases. The CDR3 loop spans 14 amino acids. The CDR3 is CASSQGTSGYTQYF. The CDR3 nucleotides are TGTGCCAGCAGCCAGGGGACTAGCGGGTATACGCAGTATTTT.

This rearrangement joins TRBV7-9 to TRBJ2-1; a weak D match, TRBD2 (5 bases). CDR3 length equals 13 residues. The germline V and J ends were trimmed by 1 base and 10 bases, with 11 bases remaining between them. Germline CDR1 SEHNR, CDR2 FQNEAQ (reference sequence). CDR3 amino acids: CASSLVLGGEQFF. The CDR3 DNA reads as TGTGCCAGCAGCTTAGTTCTTGGCGGGGAGCAGTTCTTC.

The chain joins TRBV5-4 to TRBJ1-3; D is uncertain. CDR1 is SGHNT, CDR2 YYREEE, per germline (reference sequence). The CDR3 length is 14 residues. V was clipped by 3 bases and J by 0 bases, with 7 bases between them. The CDR3 protein is CASSSQISGNTIYF. CDR3 nucleotides: TGTGCCAGCAGCTCCCAGATCTCTGGAAACACCATATATTTT.

This clone was found once. The chain is built from TRBV7-2 and TRBJ2-5, with 7 nucleotides matching TRBD2. After removal of 5 bases from V and 4 bases from J, the junction contained 10 bases not matched to a gene. The germline CDR1 and CDR2 sequences are SGHTA and FQGNSA. The CDR3 covers 15 residues. The CDR3 DNA reads as TGTGCCAGCAGCCGCCTCGCCGGCGGGGGAGAGACCCAGTACTTC. Protein: CASSRLAGGGETQYF.

The chain employs TRBV15 and TRBJ1-3; D is unresolved. V gave up 5 bases and J gave up 4 bases, with 18 bases separating them. CDR1 and CDR2 from the germline V gene are LNHNV and YYDKDF (reference sequence). The CDR3 is 16 residues long. The CDR3 loop reads CATSDPGGPRGNTIYF. CDR3 bases: TGTGCCACCAGCGACCCCGGCGGGCCGAGGGGAAACACCATATATTTT. Full variable domain (rest looked up from reference TRBV15 and TRBJ1-3): DAMVIQNPRYQVTQFGKPVTLSCSQTLNHNVMYWYQQKSSQAPKLLFHYYDKDFNNEADTPDNFQSRRPNTSFCFLDIRSPGLGDTAMYLCATSDPGGPRGNTIYFGEGSWLTVV.

The CDR3 here is CASQTGTPRGKLFF. The CDR3 DNA follows: TGTGCCAGCCAAACAGGGACCCCTCGGGGAAAACTGTTTTTT. This chain links TRBV6-5 with TRBJ1-4; maybe TRBD1 (6 bases). This CDR3 spans 14 amino acids. Looked up from germline, CDR1 is MNHEY and CDR2 is SVGAGI. V was cut by 8 bases and J by 10 bases, with 20 bases left in between.

This rearrangement joins TRBV7-2 to TRBJ1-4; TRBD1 aligns across 10 bases. This CDR3 is built from 14 residues. Trimming removed 3 bases from V and 6 bases from J; junction bases left unmatched: 1. The germline gives CDR1 SGHTA, CDR2 FQGNSA. CDR3 DNA sequence: TGTGCCAGCAGCTTGACAGGGGGCCATGAAAAACTGTTTTTT. Its protein is CASSLTGGHEKLFF. Full variable domain (remainder filled in from reference TRBV7-2 and TRBJ1-4): GAGVSQSPSNKVTEKGKDVELRCDPISGHTALYWYRQSLGQGLEFLIYFQGNSAPDKSGLPSDRFSAERTGGSVSTLTIQRTQQEDSAVYLCASSLTGGHEKLFFGSGTQLSVL.

The V call is TRBV27, the J call TRBJ1-5; unclear D gene. V was cut by 5 bases and J by 4 bases, with 12 bases left in between. CDR3 length equals 14 residues. Germline-derived CDR1 and CDR2 are MNHEY and SMNVEV (reference sequence). For the CDR3, the DNA is TGTGCCAGCAGTCCCCGTACGGGGAATCAGCCCCAGCATTTT. It is translated as CASSPRTGNQPQHF.